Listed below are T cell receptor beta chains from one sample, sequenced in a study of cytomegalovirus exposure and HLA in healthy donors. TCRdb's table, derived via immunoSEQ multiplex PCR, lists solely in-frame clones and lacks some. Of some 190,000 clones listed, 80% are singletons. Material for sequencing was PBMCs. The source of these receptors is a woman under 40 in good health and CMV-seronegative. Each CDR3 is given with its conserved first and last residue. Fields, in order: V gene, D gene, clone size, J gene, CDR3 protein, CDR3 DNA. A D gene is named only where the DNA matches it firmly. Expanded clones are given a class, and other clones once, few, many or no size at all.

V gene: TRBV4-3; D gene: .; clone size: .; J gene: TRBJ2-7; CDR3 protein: CASSYLRSYEQYF; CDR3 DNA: TGCGCCAGCAGCTACCTCAGAAGCTACGAGCAGTACTTC
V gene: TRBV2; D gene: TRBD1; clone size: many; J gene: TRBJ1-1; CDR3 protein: CASRGQGGMNTEAFF; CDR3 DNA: TGTGCCAGCAGAGGACAGGGGGGCATGAACACTGAAGCTTTCTTT
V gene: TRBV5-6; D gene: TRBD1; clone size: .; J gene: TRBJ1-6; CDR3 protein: CASTQDRGYSPLHF; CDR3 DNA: TGTGCCAGCACCCAAGACAGGGGGTACTCACCCCTCCACTTT
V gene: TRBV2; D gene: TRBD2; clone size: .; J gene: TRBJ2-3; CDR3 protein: CASSPRTSGGTDTQYF; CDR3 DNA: TGTGCCAGCAGTCCAAGGACTAGCGGGGGAACAGATACGCAGTATTTT
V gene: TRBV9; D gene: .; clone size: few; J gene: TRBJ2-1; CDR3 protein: CASSVGQLSYNEQFF; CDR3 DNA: TGTGCCAGCAGCGTTGGTCAACTCTCCTACAATGAGCAGTTCTTC
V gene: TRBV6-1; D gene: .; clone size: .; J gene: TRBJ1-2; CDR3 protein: CASIQYRGNYGYTF; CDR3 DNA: TGTGCCAGCATTCAATATAGGGGTAACTATGGCTACACCTTC
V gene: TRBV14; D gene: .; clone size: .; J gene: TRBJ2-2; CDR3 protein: CASRGGLTGELFF; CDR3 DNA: TGTGCCAGCAGGGGGGGGCTCACCGGGGAGCTGTTTTTT
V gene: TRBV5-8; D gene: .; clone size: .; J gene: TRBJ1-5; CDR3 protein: CASSREGGLEEQPQHF; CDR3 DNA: TGTGCCAGCAGCCGGGAGGGGGGGCTAGAGGAACAGCCCCAGCATTTT
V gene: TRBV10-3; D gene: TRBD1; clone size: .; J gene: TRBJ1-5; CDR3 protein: CAISAGTELSNQPQHF; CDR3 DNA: TGTGCCATCAGCGCAGGGACAGAGCTTAGCAATCAGCCCCAGCATTTT
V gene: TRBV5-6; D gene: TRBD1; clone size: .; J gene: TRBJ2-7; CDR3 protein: CASGLRQGYEQYF; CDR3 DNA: TGTGCCAGCGGGCTTAGACAGGGCTACGAGCAGTACTTC
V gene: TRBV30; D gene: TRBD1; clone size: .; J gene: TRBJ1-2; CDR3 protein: CAWSVLTGANGYTF; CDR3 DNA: TGTGCCTGGAGTGTACTTACAGGGGCGAATGGCTACACCTTC
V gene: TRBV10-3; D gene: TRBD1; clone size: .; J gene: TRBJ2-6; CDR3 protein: CAISESALDRWTGGISSGANVLTF; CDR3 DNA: TGTGCCATCAGTGAGTCAGCCCTCGATAGGTGGACAGGGGGCATAAGCTCTGGGGCCAACGTCCTGACTTTC
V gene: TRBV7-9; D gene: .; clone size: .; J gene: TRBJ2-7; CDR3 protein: CASSLVDTIYEQYF; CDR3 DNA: TGTGCCAGCAGCTTAGTGGACACAATCTACGAGCAGTACTTC
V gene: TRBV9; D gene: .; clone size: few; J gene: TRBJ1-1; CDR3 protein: CASSVGGALTEAFF; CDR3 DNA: TGTGCCAGCAGCGTGGGGGGGGCGCTAACTGAAGCTTTCTTT
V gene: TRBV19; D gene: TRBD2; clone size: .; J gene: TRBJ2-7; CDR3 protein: CATSSGTSVYEQYF; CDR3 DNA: TGTGCCACGTCGTCGGGGACTAGCGTTTACGAGCAGTACTTC
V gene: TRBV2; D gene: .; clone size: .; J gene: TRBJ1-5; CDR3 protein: CASSDSSGGNQPQHF; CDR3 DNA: TGTGCCAGCAGTGACTCGTCAGGGGGCAATCAGCCCCAGCATTTT
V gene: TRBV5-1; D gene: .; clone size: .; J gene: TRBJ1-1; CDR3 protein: CASSWGVNTEAFF; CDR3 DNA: TGCGCCAGCAGCTGGGGGGTTAACACTGAAGCTTTCTTT
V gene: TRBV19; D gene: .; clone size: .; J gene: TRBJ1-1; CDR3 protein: CASSIVVRGTEAFF; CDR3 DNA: TGTGCCAGTAGTATAGTGGTACGAGGGACTGAAGCTTTCTTT
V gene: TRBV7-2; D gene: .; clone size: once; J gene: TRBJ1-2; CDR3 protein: CASSLRGANYGYTF; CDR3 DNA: TGTGCCAGCAGCTTACGGGGGGCAAACTATGGCTACACCTTC
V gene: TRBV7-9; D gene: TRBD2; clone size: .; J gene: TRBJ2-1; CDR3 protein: CASSHLAGGVFSSYNEQFF; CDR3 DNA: TGTGCCAGCAGCCACCTAGCGGGGGGCGTATTCAGCTCCTACAATGAGCAGTTCTTC
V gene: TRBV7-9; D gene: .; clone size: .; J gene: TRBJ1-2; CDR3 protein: CASSLSPSPGHSRTF; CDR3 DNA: TGTGCCAGCAGTTTATCCCCCTCTCCGGGACACTCTAGAACCTTC
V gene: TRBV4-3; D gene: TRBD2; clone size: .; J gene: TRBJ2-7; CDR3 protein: CASSQGRGVAYEQYF; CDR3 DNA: TGCGCCAGCAGCCAAGGTCGGGGGGTGGCCTACGAGCAGTACTTC
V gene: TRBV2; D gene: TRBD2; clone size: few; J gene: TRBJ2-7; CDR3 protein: CASRAGGIGNEQYF; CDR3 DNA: TGTGCCAGCAGGGCGGGGGGGATCGGAAACGAGCAGTACTTC
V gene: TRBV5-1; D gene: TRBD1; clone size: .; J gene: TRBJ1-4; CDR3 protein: CASSLGQGAGNEKLFF; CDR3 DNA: TGCGCCAGCAGCTTGGGACAGGGGGCCGGTAATGAAAAACTGTTTTTT
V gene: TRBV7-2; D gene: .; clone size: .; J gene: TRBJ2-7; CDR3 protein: CASSLGLRGEQYF; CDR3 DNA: TGTGCCAGCAGCTTAGGGTTGAGAGGCGAGCAGTACTTC
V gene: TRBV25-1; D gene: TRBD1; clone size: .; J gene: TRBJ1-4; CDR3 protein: CASSDLRTGSWSNEKLFF; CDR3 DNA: TGTGCCAGCAGTGACCTAAGGACAGGGTCGTGGTCTAATGAAAAACTGTTTTTT
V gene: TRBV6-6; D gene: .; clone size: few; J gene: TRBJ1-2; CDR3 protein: CASTRSGGYTF; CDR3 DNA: TGTGCCAGCACCCGGTCGGGGGGCTACACCTTC
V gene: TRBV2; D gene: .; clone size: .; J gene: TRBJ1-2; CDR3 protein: CASSADRTDSNYGYTF; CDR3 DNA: TGTGCCAGCAGTGCCGACAGGACAGATTCTAACTATGGCTACACCTTC
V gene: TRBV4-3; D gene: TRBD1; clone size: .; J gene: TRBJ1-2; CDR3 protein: CASSQEVGQGHYGYTF; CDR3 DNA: TGCGCCAGCAGCCAAGAAGTGGGACAGGGACACTATGGCTACACCTTC
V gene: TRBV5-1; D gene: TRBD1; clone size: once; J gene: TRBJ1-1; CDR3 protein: CASSRGQASTEAFF; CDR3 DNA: TGCGCCAGCAGCAGGGGACAGGCCTCCACTGAAGCTTTCTTT
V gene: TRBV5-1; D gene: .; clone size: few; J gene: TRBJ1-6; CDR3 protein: CASSSDSLQSSYNSPLHF; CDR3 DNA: TGCGCCAGCAGCTCCGACAGCCTTCAAAGCTCCTATAATTCACCCCTCCACTTT
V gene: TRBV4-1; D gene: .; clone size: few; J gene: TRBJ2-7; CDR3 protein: CASSSRGTSYEQYF; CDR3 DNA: TGCGCCAGCAGCTCTCGCGGGACCTCCTACGAGCAGTACTTC
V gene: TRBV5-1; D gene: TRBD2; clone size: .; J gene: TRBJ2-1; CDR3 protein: CASRKGTSGGASVAEQFF; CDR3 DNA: TGCGCCAGCAGAAAGGGGACTAGCGGGGGGGCCTCTGTGGCTGAGCAGTTCTTC
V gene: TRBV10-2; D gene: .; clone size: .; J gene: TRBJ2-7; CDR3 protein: CASSEASYEQYF; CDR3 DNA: TGCGCCAGCAGTGAAGCATCCTACGAGCAGTACTTC
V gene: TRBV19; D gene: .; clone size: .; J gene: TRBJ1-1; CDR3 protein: CASSIGGSDTEAFF; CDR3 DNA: TGTGCCAGTAGTATCGGGGGTTCGGACACTGAAGCTTTCTTT
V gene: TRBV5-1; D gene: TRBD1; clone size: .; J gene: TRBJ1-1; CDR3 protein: CASSSHGTGMNTEAFF; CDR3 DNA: TGCGCCAGCAGCTCACACGGGACAGGGATGAACACTGAAGCTTTCTTT
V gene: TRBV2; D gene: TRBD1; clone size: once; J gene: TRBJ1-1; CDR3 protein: CASSVDLGQENEAFF; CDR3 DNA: TGTGCCAGCAGTGTAGACTTGGGACAGGAAAATGAAGCTTTCTTT
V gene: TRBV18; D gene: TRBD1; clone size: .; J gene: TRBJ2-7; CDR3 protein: CASSPGTGGAWEQYF; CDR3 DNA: TGTGCCAGCTCACCCGGGACAGGGGGCGCGTGGGAGCAGTACTTC
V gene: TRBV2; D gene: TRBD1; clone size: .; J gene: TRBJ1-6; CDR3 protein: CAREKGQGNNSPLHF; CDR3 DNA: TGTGCCAGAGAGAAGGGACAGGGAAACAATTCACCCCTCCACTTT
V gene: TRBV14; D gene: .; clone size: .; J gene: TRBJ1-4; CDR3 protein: CASSQDLRSGKLFF; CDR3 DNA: TGTGCCAGCAGCCAAGATCTACGATCCGGAAAACTGTTTTTT
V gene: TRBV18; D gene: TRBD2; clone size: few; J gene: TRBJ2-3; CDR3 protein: CASSPRPSGSTDTQYF; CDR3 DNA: TGTGCCAGCTCACCACGACCTAGCGGAAGCACAGATACGCAGTATTTT
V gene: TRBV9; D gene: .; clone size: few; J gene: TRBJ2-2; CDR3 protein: CASSVDSNAGELFF; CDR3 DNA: TGTGCCAGCAGCGTAGACAGCAACGCCGGGGAGCTGTTTTTT
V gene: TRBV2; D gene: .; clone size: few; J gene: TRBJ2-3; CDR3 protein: CASSFGQRTDTQYF; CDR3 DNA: TGTGCCAGCAGTTTTGGACAGCGCACAGATACGCAGTATTTT
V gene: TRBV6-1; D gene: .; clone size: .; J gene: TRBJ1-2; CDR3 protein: CASSELTRASGGYTF; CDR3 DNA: TGTGCCAGCAGTGAACTTACCAGGGCCTCGGGTGGCTACACCTTC
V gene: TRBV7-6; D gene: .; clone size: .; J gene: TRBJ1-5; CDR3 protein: CASSPWGGDQPQHF; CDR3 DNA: TGTGCCAGCAGCCCATGGGGAGGAGATCAGCCCCAGCATTTT
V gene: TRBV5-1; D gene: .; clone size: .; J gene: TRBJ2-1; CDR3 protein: CASSFEPHRYNEQFF; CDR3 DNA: TGCGCCAGCAGCTTCGAGCCCCACCGTTACAATGAGCAGTTCTTC
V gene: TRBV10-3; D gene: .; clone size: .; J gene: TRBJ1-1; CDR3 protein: CAISDPGATEAFF; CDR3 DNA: TGTGCCATCAGTGATCCTGGGGCCACTGAAGCTTTCTTT
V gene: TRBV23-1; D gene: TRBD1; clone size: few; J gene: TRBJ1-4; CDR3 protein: CASRGTGTGNEKLFF; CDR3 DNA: TGCGCCAGCAGGGGGACCGGGACAGGTAATGAAAAACTGTTTTTT
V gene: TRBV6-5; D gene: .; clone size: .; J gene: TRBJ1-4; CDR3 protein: CASSYLKQAHNEKLFF; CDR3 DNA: TGTGCCAGCAGTTACTTAAAACAGGCCCATAATGAAAAACTGTTTTTT
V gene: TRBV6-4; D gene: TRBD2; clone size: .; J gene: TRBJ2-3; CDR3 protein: CASSLAGTSTDTQYF; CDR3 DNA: TGTGCCAGCAGTTTAGCGGGGACGAGCACAGATACGCAGTATTTT
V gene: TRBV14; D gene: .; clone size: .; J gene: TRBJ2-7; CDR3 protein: CASSQVAGNGEQYF; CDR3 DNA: TGTGCCAGCAGCCAAGTTGCCGGGAATGGCGAGCAGTACTTC
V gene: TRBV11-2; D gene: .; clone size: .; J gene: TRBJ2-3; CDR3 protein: CASSLSSFNTDTQYF; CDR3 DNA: TGTGCCAGCAGCTTATCCAGTTTTAACACAGATACGCAGTATTTT
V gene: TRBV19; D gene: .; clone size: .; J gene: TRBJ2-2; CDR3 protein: CASSIDRVSGELFF; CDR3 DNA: TGTGCCAGTAGTATAGACCGGGTGAGCGGGGAGCTGTTTTTT
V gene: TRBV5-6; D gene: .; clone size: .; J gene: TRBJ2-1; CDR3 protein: CASSLGGQRPYNEQFF; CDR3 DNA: TGTGCCAGCAGCTTGGGAGGACAGCGGCCTTACAATGAGCAGTTCTTC
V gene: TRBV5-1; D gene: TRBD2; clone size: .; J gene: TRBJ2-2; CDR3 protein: CASSFPRASGENTGELFF; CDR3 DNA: TGCGCCAGCAGCTTTCCCCGAGCCAGCGGGGAAAACACCGGGGAGCTGTTTTTT
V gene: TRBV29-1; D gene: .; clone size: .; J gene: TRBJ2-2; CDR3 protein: CSVLRGNTGELFF; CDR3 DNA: TGCAGCGTTTTAAGGGGAAATACCGGGGAGCTGTTTTTT
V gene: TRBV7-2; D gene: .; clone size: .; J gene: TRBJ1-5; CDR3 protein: CASGQVGGPQHF; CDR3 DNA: TGTGCCAGCGGCCAGGTGGGAGGACCCCAGCATTTT